This record concerns one TCR beta chain sequence. Its antigen remains unknown. These data belong to a study of somatic mutations in cytotoxic T cells in rheumatoid arthritis. Study-wide results and caveats: A significant difference in CD8+ T-cell clonality was not found between rheumatoid arthritis patients and age-matched healthy controls.

CD4+ cells and CD8+ cells were each obtained through positive magnetic bead selection, and their purity was assessed by flow cytometry. TCRdb's table, derived via immunoSEQ multiplex PCR, lists solely in-frame clones and lacks some. The sample lists approximately 30,000 clones, roughly 87% occurring once. V lost 2 bases, J lost 4 bases, and 4 bases stayed unmatched. Germline V gives CDR1 MNHEY, CDR2 SMNVEV (reference sequence). The CDR3 runs to 15 residues. This sequence originates from a man aged 45-60 years in good health. The sequenced material came from CD8+ T cells sorted from blood. This chain links TRBV27 with TRBJ2-2; 7 bases fit TRBD2. In DNA, the CDR3 is TGTGCCAGCAGTTTAAGATCGGGGGGCACCGGGGAGCTGTTTTTT. This sequence encodes CASSLRSGGTGELFF.